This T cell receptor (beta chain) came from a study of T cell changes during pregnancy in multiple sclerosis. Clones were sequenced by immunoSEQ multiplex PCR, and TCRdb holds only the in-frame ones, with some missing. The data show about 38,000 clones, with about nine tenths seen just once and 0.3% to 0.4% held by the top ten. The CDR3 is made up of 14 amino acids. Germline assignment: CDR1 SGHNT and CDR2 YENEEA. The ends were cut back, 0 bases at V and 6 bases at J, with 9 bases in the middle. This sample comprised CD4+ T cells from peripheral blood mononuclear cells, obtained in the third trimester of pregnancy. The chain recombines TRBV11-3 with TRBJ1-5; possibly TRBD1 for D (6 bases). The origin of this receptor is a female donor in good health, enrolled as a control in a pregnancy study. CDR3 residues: CASSLEGGGQPQHF. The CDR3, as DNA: TGTGCCAGCAGCTTAGAGGGAGGGGGTCAGCCCCAGCATTTT.